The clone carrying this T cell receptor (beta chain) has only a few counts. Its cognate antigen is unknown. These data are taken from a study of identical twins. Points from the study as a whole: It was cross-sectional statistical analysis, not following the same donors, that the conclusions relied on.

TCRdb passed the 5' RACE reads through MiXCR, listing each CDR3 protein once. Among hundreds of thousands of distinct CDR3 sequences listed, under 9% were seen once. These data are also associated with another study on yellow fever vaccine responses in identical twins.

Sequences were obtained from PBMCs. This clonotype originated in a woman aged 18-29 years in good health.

This CDR3 reads CASSVVLGTTGELFF. For the CDR3, the DNA is TGTGCCAGCAGCGTCGTTCTCGGGACGACCGGGGAGCTGTTTTTT. The chain employs TRBV6-1 and TRBJ2-2; either TRBD1 or TRBD2 may fit D (5 bases each). Germline assignment: CDR1 MNHNS and CDR2 SASEGT. V was pared by 6 bases and J by 5 bases, with 16 bases between. The CDR3 is made up of 15 amino acids.